This T cell receptor (beta chain) comes out of a study of shared clonotypes between healthy human individuals. Study-level background: The people who gave samples were a couple of women and a few men aged 18 to 49.

Deep-level assay runs were performed. Each cell subset's genomic DNA was divided evenly among several immunoSEQ plates. Assay: immunoSEQ multiplex PCR; the TCRdb copy retains only in-frame clones and omits some. The sample has a few million clones; more than 85% are singletons. The sequenced sample was naive CD4+ T cells from PBMCs. Subset specified: CD45RA+ positively selected. The sequence was collected from a man younger than 35 in good health. Some clones in this sample may be carry-over from other donors' samples.

The CDR3 spells CATRPPQGGPRTDTQYF. The CDR3 bases are TGTGCCACCAGACCCCCCCAGGGCGGACCTCGCACAGATACGCAGTATTTT. The V and J genes are TRBV15 and TRBJ2-3; possibly TRBD1 for D (5 bases). CDR1 is LNHNV, CDR2 YYDKDF, per germline (reference sequence). V shed 6 bases and J shed 1 base, with 20 bases lying between them. This CDR3 is built from 17 residues.